The 15 T cell receptor beta chains in this list originate from one sample, sequenced in a study of T cell clonotyping in hematopoietic cell transplantation. Sequencing used immunoSEQ multiplex PCR; TCRdb keeps in-frame clones, though not all of them. The sample gives some 8,300 clones, 65% to 90% of which show up once; approximately 31% is in the top ten. The input for sequencing was PBMCs, taken 180 days after allogeneic stem cell transplant. The receptors were gathered from a female patient in her 30s who had an allogeneic stem cell transplant, so the T cells may come from the graft donor. Some clones in this sample may be carry-over from other donors' samples.

In its sample, this clone was seen once. The V call is TRBV18, the J call TRBJ1-2, with 8 bases identical to TRBD1. Germline lookup yields CDR1 KGHSH and CDR2 LQKENI. The CDR3 totals 14 residues. V dropped 8 bases and J dropped 0; count of bases not matched to a gene: 5. This CDR3 is CASAGTGTNYGYTF. CDR3 nucleotides: TGTGCCAGCGCAGGGACAGGTACTAACTATGGCTACACCTTC.

The V gene is TRBV7-2, the J gene TRBJ1-2; possibly TRBD1 for D (5 bases). The CDR3 runs to 14 residues. In germline, CDR1 is SGHTA, CDR2 FQGNSA. V was clipped by 2 bases and J by 8 bases, with 15 bases between them. CDR3 amino acids: CASSLKSGSSGYTF. The DNA of the CDR3 is TGTGCCAGCAGCTTAAAATCAGGGAGTTCGGGCTACACCTTC.

The J gene is TRBJ2-7, the V gene TRBV6-6; no clear D gene. The CDR3 length is 11 residues. Per the germline V gene, CDR1 is MNHNY and CDR2 is SVGAGI (reference sequence). V was cut by 7 bases and J by 0 bases, with 4 bases left in between. CDR3 coding DNA: TGTGCCAGCACCGACTCCTACGAGCAGTACTTC. Amino acid sequence: CASTDSYEQYF.

This chain joins TRBV6-5 and TRBJ2-7; D perhaps matches TRBD1 (6 bases). There are 16 residues in the CDR3. From germline, CDR1 is MNHEY and CDR2 SVGAGI. V was clipped by 4 bases and J by 2 bases, with 18 bases between them. CDR3 residues: CASSFQQGSSPYEQYF. CDR3 in DNA: TGTGCCAGCAGTTTCCAACAGGGCAGCTCCCCCTACGAGCAGTACTTC.

The V and J genes are TRBV4-1 and TRBJ1-4; D possibly corresponds to TRBD1 (5 bases). Germline V gene sequence: CDR1 MGHRA, CDR2 YSYEKL. The CDR3 covers 14 residues. Between the trimmed V and J ends, which lost 4 bases and 8 bases, there was a span of 14 bases. The CDR3, as DNA: TGCGCCAGCAGCCCAGGGATGATGGGAGAAAAACTGTTTTTT. Translation gives CASSPGMMGEKLFF.

The rearrangement links TRBV7-2 to TRBJ1-2; 10 nucleotides align to TRBD1. Germline V gene lookup returns CDR1 SGHTA and CDR2 FQGNSA. The V and J ends lost 2 bases and 8 bases, in that order; junction bases with no gene match: 5. This CDR3 is built from 14 residues. This CDR3 is CASSLRDRGGGYTF. The CDR3 bases are TGTGCCAGCAGCTTACGGGACAGGGGAGGGGGCTACACCTTC.

This clone was recorded once. The chain joins TRBV12-5 to TRBJ2-7, with unresolved D. V lost 1 base, J lost 4 bases, and 8 bases lay in between. The CDR3 extends over 13 amino acids. Germline lookup yields CDR1 LGHNT and CDR2 FRNRAP. CDR3 nucleotide sequence: TGTGCTAGTGGTTTGGGCTTCAGATACGAGCAGTACTTC. As protein: CASGLGFRYEQYF.

The chain joins TRBV27 to TRBJ2-5; 8 nucleotides align to TRBD2. The trim removed 7 bases at V and 7 bases at J, leaving 2 bases unmatched. Germline lookup yields CDR1 MNHEY and CDR2 SMNVEV (reference sequence). The CDR3 sequence is 11 residues long. The chain's CDR3 is CASIRGGTQYF. DNA for the CDR3: TGTGCCAGCATCCGGGGGGGGACCCAGTACTTC.

This chain links TRBV27 with TRBJ2-7; the D gene is possibly TRBD1 (5 bases). The CDR3 has 12 amino acids. Germline-derived CDR1 and CDR2 are MNHEY and SMNVEV (reference sequence). V shed 5 bases and J shed 4 bases, with 9 bases lying between them. The CDR3 DNA follows: TGTGCCAGCAGTCGGTCAGGGTACGAGCAGTACTTC. It translates to CASSRSGYEQYF.

The chain carries TRBV25-1 and TRBJ1-6; TRBD1 is a possible D gene (6 bases). V was cut by 1 base and J by 6 bases, with 19 bases left in between. In germline, CDR1 is MGHDK, CDR2 SYGVNS. The CDR3 totals 18 residues. In DNA, the CDR3 is TGTGCCAGCAGTGAATTAGGGGGGGCCGCAGGCCTTAATTCACCCCTCCACTTT. Its translation: CASSELGGAAGLNSPLHF.

This rearrangement joins TRBV7-8 to TRBJ2-1; D not resolved. The germline V gene has CDR1 SGHVS and CDR2 FQNEAQ. V gave up 2 bases and J gave up 6 bases, with 5 bases separating them. The CDR3 consists of 12 residues. CDR3 amino acids: CASSLNPNEQFF. The CDR3 DNA follows: TGTGCCAGCAGCTTAAATCCCAATGAGCAGTTCTTC.

This chain joins TRBV5-1 and TRBJ1-3, with 9 positions matching TRBD1. Germline CDR1 is SGHRS and CDR2 is YFSETQ. The J segment lost 11 bases and the V segment lost 2 bases, leaving 8 bases of the junction unmatched. The CDR3 covers 14 residues. CDR3 sequence reads: CASSFGTGRPAIYF. The CDR3 DNA follows: TGCGCCAGCAGCTTCGGGACAGGGCGACCGGCCATATATTTT.

The chain employs TRBV28 and TRBJ2-7; D may correspond to TRBD1 or TRBD2 (5 bases each). In germline, CDR1 is MDHEN, CDR2 SYDVKM. The ends were cut back, 8 bases at V and 0 bases at J, with 14 bases in the middle. There are 14 residues in the CDR3. CDR3 region: CASHSGTSSYEQYF. As DNA, the CDR3 is TGTGCCAGCCATTCCGGGACGTCCTCCTACGAGCAGTACTTC. Full variable domain (outside the CDR3, taken from reference TRBV28 and TRBJ2-7): DVKVTQSSRYLVKRTGEKVFLECVQDMDHENMFWYRQDPGLGLRLIYFSYDVKMKEKGDIPEGYSVSREKKERFSLILESASTNQTSMYLCASHSGTSSYEQYFGPGTRLTVT.

The chain uses TRBV5-1 and TRBJ2-5, with TRBD2 matching over 15 bases. The germline gives CDR1 SGHRS, CDR2 YFSETQ. The CDR3 extends over 17 amino acids. With V trimmed by 2 bases and J by 5 bases, 7 bases remained unmatched. CDR3 bases: TGCGCCAGCAGCTTCCGGACTAGCGGGGGGGCTGGGGAGACCCAGTACTTC. Translating it yields CASSFRTSGGAGETQYF.

This chain links TRBV30 with TRBJ1-1, with D hard to call. V lost 1 base and J lost 9, with 9 bases in between. CDR1 GTSNPN and CDR2 SVGIG come from the germline V gene (reference sequence). CDR3 size: 11 residues. Written as DNA, the CDR3 is TGTGCCTGGAGTGCTCGCCCGCAAGCTTTCTTT. Translation gives CAWSARPQAFF.